The 13 T cell receptor beta chains presented below share a single source sample, sequenced in a study of cytomegalovirus exposure and HLA in healthy donors. Primers: 60 Vbeta forward and 13 Jbeta reverse. Produced via immunoSEQ multiplex PCR; TCRdb's table is partial and in-frame only. The sample includes 90,000 to 150,000 clones, about 60% of them seen just once. Sequencing input: PBMCs. The receptors originated from a man in his forties in good health and CMV-seropositive.

This clone has more than one count but fewer than ten. The V call is TRBV25-1, the J call TRBJ1-2; 7 bases map to TRBD1. This CDR3 has 17 residues. The V segment lost 2 bases and the J segment 0 bases; nucleotides outside the gene matches: 9. From germline, CDR1 is MGHDK and CDR2 SYGVNS. CDR3 bases: TGTGCCAGCAGTGAAACAACGGGACAGCCCACTAACTATGGCTACACCTTC. It specifies CASSETTGQPTNYGYTF.

This clone was counted only a few times. The chain joins TRBV9 to TRBJ2-3; TRBD2 is a possible D gene (6 bases). This CDR3 contains 16 residues. The V gene lost 3 bases and the J gene lost 1 base, with 15 bases spanning the gap. The germline V gene has CDR1 SGDLS and CDR2 YYNGEE. As DNA, the CDR3 is TGTGCCAGCAGCGCGGGGACTCCCAGGGGCACAGATACGCAGTATTTT. It yields the protein CASSAGTPRGTDTQYF.

J is TRBJ2-3 and V is TRBV7-9; the D is unclear. Germline assignment: CDR1 SEHNR and CDR2 FQNEAQ (reference sequence). V was pared by 11 bases and J by 3 bases, with 18 bases between. CDR3 length: 14 residues. The DNA for the CDR3 is TGTGCCGCCCCGCGTGGGCGTAGTACAGATACGCAGTATTTT. Translated: CAAPRGRSTDTQYF.

This clone was counted only a few times. The genes are TRBV5-6 and TRBJ1-2; D unresolved. The CDR3 is 13 amino acids. The germline gives CDR1 SGHDT, CDR2 YYEEEE. V gave up 2 bases and J gave up 7 bases, with 12 bases separating them. In nucleotides, the CDR3 is TGTGCCAGCAGCTTAACAGCCCCGCGTGGCTACACCTTC. Translated: CASSLTAPRGYTF.

The J gene is TRBJ2-2, the V gene TRBV27, with 10 bases matching TRBD1. This CDR3 spans 15 amino acids. CDR1 and CDR2 from the germline V gene are MNHEY and SMNVEV (reference sequence). V shed 4 bases, J shed 8 bases, and the junction held 7 bases outside the gene matches. CDR3 amino acids: CASSSAGQGRGELFF. The CDR3, as DNA: TGTGCCAGCAGTTCAGCGGGACAGGGGAGGGGGGAGCTGTTTTTT.

The rearrangement uses TRBV30 and TRBJ1-1; 7 nucleotides match TRBD1. In germline, CDR1 is GTSNPN, CDR2 SVGIG (reference sequence). With V trimmed by 7 bases and J by 1 base, 9 bases remained unmatched. The CDR3 is made up of 14 amino acids. CDR3 residues: CASYRDSPNTEAFF. The CDR3 nucleotides are TGTGCCTCGTATAGGGACAGCCCGAACACTGAAGCTTTCTTT.

This clone was detected only a few times. The chain carries TRBV10-3 and TRBJ1-1; D may be TRBD1 (5 bases). Germline CDR1 is ENHRY and CDR2 is SYGVKD. There are 13 residues in the CDR3. With 2 bases removed from V and 5 bases from J, the gap between germline ends came to 9 bases. DNA of the CDR3: TGTGCCATCAGTGAGGGGGCGCGGACTGAAGCTTTCTTT. The encoded protein is CAISEGARTEAFF.

V gene TRBV7-9 combines with J gene TRBJ2-1, with 11 bases lining up with TRBD2. With V trimmed by 2 bases and J by 1 base, 7 bases remained unmatched. This CDR3 has 18 residues. Germline CDR1 reads SEHNR; CDR2 reads FQNEAQ (reference sequence). In nucleotides, the CDR3 is TGTGCCAGCAGCTTAAGTAGCGGGAGGGCCGGGTCCTACAATGAGCAGTTCTTC. Amino acid sequence: CASSLSSGRAGSYNEQFF.

This chain links TRBV9 with TRBJ1-5; D remains ambiguous. Germline CDR1 SGDLS, CDR2 YYNGEE. V lost 3 bases and J 2 bases, leaving 6 bases between the germline ends. The CDR3 is 13 residues long. The chain's CDR3 is CASSGTGNQPQHF. The DNA of the CDR3 is TGTGCCAGCAGCGGCACAGGCAATCAGCCCCAGCATTTT.

Only one count was recorded for this clone. The gene calls are TRBV29-1 and TRBJ2-1, with TRBD2 matching 12 bases. Germline CDR1 is SQVTM and CDR2 is ANQGSEA. V shed 7 bases and J 1 base; nucleotides not matched to a gene: 26. This CDR3 is built from 22 residues. The CDR3 region has the DNA TGCAGCGGTCCTGGACAGGGGCCCGTGGCTAGCGGGGGGGTCAGGTCCTACAATGAGCAGTTCTTC. This encodes CSGPGQGPVASGGVRSYNEQFF.

J is TRBJ1-6 and V is TRBV6-1; 10 bases are a match to TRBD1. The CDR3 is made up of 16 amino acids. J gave up 10 bases and V 4 bases, and 10 bases lay outside the gene matches. Germline lookup yields CDR1 MNHNS and CDR2 SASEGT. The CDR3 region is CASSVTGTGADSPLHF. CDR3 bases: TGTGCCAGCAGTGTGACCGGGACAGGGGCAGACTCACCCCTCCACTTT.

The rearrangement joins TRBV5-5 to TRBJ2-1; D is unclear. V gave up 0 bases and J gave up 4 bases, with 8 bases separating them. Germline loops: CDR1 SGHKS, CDR2 YYEKEE (reference sequence). The CDR3 covers 14 residues. The DNA of the CDR3 is TGTGCCAGCAGCTTGGCAACAGTATACAATGAGCAGTTCTTC. This translates into CASSLATVYNEQFF.

The genes are TRBV27 and TRBJ2-2, with 7 bases lining up with TRBD2. CDR3 length: 17 residues. From germline, CDR1 is MNHEY and CDR2 SMNVEV (reference sequence). V trimming: 3 bases; J trimming: 4 bases; junction bases outside the gene matches: 11. The CDR3: CASSFEITAGSTGELFF. The CDR3 DNA follows: TGTGCCAGCAGTTTTGAGATAACAGCGGGGAGCACCGGGGAGCTGTTTTTT.